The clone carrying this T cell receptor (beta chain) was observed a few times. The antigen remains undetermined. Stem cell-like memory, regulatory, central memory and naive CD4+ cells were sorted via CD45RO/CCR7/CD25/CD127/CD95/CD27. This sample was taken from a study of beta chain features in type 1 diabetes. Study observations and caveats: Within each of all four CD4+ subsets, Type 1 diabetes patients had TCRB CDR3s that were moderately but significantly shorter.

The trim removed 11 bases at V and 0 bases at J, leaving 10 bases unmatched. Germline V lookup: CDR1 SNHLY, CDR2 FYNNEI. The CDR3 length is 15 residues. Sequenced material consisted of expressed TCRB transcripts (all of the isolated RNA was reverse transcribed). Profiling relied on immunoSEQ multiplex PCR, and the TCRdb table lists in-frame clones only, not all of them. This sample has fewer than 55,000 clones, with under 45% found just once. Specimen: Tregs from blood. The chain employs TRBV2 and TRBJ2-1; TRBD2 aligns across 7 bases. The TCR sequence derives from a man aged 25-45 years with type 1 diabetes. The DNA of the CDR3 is TGTGCCGGCGATAGCGGGTGGAGCTCCTACAATGAGCAGTTCTTC. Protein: CAGDSGWSSYNEQFF.